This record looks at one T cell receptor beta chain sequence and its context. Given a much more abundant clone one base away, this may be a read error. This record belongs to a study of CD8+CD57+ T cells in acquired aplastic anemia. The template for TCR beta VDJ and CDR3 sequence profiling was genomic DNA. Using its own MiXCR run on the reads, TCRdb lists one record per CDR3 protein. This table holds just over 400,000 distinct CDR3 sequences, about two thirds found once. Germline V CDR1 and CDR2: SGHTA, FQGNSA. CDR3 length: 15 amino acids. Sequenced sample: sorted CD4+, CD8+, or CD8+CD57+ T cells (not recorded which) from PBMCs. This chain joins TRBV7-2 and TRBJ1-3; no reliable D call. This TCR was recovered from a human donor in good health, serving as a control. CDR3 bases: TGTGCCAGCAGCCCGATGACTCGCTCTGGAAACACCACATATTTT. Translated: CASSPMTRSGNTTYF. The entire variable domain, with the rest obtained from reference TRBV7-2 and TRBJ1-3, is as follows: GAGVSQSPSNKVTEKGKDVELRCDPISGHTALYWYRQSLGQGLEFLIYFQGNSAPDKSGLPSDRFSAERTGGSVSTLTIQRTQQEDSAVYLCASSPMTRSGNTTYFGEGSWLTVV.